Listed here are 3 T cell receptor beta chains from one sample, sequenced in a study of cytomegalovirus exposure and HLA in healthy donors. It was with 60 Vbeta and 13 Jbeta primers that the PCR ran. Profiled with immunoSEQ multiplex PCR; TCRdb holds only in-frame clones, not every one. The table includes more than 95,000 clones, around 70% detected once. Sequencing used PBMCs. The receptors stem from a man aged 40-50 years in good health and CMV-seropositive.

As to this clone: The same CDR3 also results from other DNA sequences found in this sample. J is TRBJ1-2 and V is TRBV15, with D unclear. From germline, CDR1 is LNHNV and CDR2 YYDKDF (reference sequence). The V gene lost 0 bases and the J gene lost 3 bases, with 8 bases spanning the gap. The CDR3 has 14 amino acids. CDR3 nucleotides: TGTGCCACCAGCAGAGATCTAACAGACTATGGCTACACCTTC. Amino acids: CATSRDLTDYGYTF.

This clone was seen just once. V is TRBV5-1 and J is TRBJ2-2; perhaps TRBD2 as D (6 bases). The CDR3 has 17 residues. Per the germline V gene, CDR1 is SGHRS and CDR2 is YFSETQ. V was shortened by 5 bases and J by 5 bases, with 22 bases between the two germline ends. CDR3 sequence reads: CASSSPGLFSLTGELFF. CDR3 bases: TGCGCCAGCAGTTCCCCGGGACTCTTTTCTTTAACCGGGGAGCTGTTTTTT.

V is TRBV6-5 and J is TRBJ1-2; possible D gene TRBD1, 5 bases. Trimming removed 6 bases from V and 0 bases from J, with 14 bases in between. Looked up from germline, CDR1 is MNHEY and CDR2 is SVGAGI. The length of the CDR3 is 15 residues. CDR3 DNA: TGTGCCAGCAGCCCCATGGGACTGCCTAACTATGGCTACACCTTC. Its translation: CASSPMGLPNYGYTF.